This T cell receptor (beta chain) was documented in a study of blood T cell repertoires in COVID-19 (dated by TCRdb to 2020 to 2021). Some background on the complete study: Samples covering the acute and convalescent phases of COVID-19 were provided by collaborators in the United States, Italy and Spain. HLA class I and class II types, where available, came from metadata supplied by the sample provider rather than from assay-based typing. Nearly every sample came with metadata listing a de-identified subject ID, COVID-19 status, age in years and sex. Samples came from the ongoing ImmuneRACE study (first 160 participants) plus 1,254 subjects from 6 global collaborators. Deeply sampled blood TCRbeta repertoires from subjects exposed to, actively infected with, or recovered from COVID-19 were included in the dataset. The repertoires were released in a freely available public database meant as a resource for research on the immune response to SARS-CoV-2. The material from the prospective study consisted of cDNA or gDNA derived from T cells, B-cell-depleted T cells, or PBMCs. Study-level results and caveats: How much clinical and demographic metadata was included differed by source and by participant, and the metadata was provided uncurated.

Enrolling through a virtual design, the prospective study's participants ranged in age from roughly 18 to 100 years and lived across roughly 23 United States geographic areas. To assign participants to cohorts, the prospective study relied on clinical history that participants themselves reported in a screening survey and a study questionnaire. ImmuneRACE Cohort 3 recovered participants were defined by two consecutive negative NP/OP PCR tests, healthcare professional clearance, or symptom resolution. Each participant in the prospective study had whole blood, serum and a nasopharyngeal or oropharyngeal swab collected by mobile phlebotomists. Prospective study participants could optionally give additional blood draws and questionnaires over a roughly two-month period. Prospective study blood samples were shipped either frozen or at room temperature before DNA extraction. To note about this clone: Its antigen is unknown. No much larger clonotype is one base removed from it; base qualities were not supplied.

TCRbeta CDR3 regions were amplified from genomic DNA by means of the immunoSEQ Assay, a bias-controlled multiplex PCR. In the original analysis: Within the assay, amplification of reference gene primers was used to estimate how many nucleated cells each sample contained. To quantify the absolute abundance of each unique TCRbeta CDR3 rearrangement, sequence reads were collapsed and filtered. For each sample, productive Simpson clonality was calculated by taking the square root of Simpson's diversity index across productive rearrangements. The table was pulled from immuneACCESS by TCRdb, which kept in-frame rearrangements only. Such tables lose some clones; where checked, under half of the loss comes from unresolved V genes, and the rest has no known cause. V and J calls and clone size follow that table, whereas D and trimming were derived from the DNA. Within this sample are a few hundred thousand clones, with about 90% of them counted one time only. The leading ten clones occupy roughly 1.2% of the sample.

V lost 4 bases and J lost 3 bases, and the count of bases not matched to a germline gene is 8. The germline V gene (reference sequence) sets CDR1 to GTSNPN and CDR2 to SVGIG. The CDR3 runs 15 amino acids, cysteine and phenylalanine included. Only the CDR3 region is kept as DNA, spanning 45 bases read in frame from base 1. Sequenced sample: PBMCs or T cells enriched from blood (not recorded which). The chain uses TRBV30 and TRBJ1-4; 7 middle bases align to TRBD1. This receptor was identified in a man aged 25-40 years who had recovered from COVID-19. The CDR3 loop reads CAWTGGIRANEKLFF. The nucleotides are TGTGCCTGGACAGGGGGAATCAGAGCTAATGAAAAACTGTTTTTT.